This is a list of T cell receptor beta chains from one sample in a study of graft-versus-host responses after intestinal transplantation. Only in-frame clones appear in the TCRdb table, and some are missing; sequencing was by immunoSEQ multiplex PCR. In the table there are around 54,000 clones, about 89% of which are singletons. The sample was PBMCs, taken 650 to 680 days after intestinal transplant. The receptors were sampled from a human patient who received an intestinal transplant, so some T cells may come from the graft donor. Both conserved end residues are part of each CDR3. A D gene is named only where the DNA matches it firmly. The listing skips clone size in some rows; elsewhere it reads once, few, many or a size class.

v_call	clone_size	j_call	d_call	cdr3_aa	cdr3_nt
TRBV11-2	NA	TRBJ1-5	TRBD1	CASSLGIRGRNQPQHF	TGTGCCAGCAGCTTAGGTATCAGGGGGCGAAATCAGCCCCAGCATTTT
TRBV2	NA	TRBJ1-5	NA	CASSEGNRLNQPQHF	TGTGCCAGCAGTGAAGGGAACAGGCTCAATCAGCCCCAGCATTTT
TRBV7-6	NA	TRBJ2-3	TRBD2	CASSSPRGGLPSTDTQYF	TGTGCCAGCAGCTCCCCTCGCGGGGGGCTCCCATCCACAGATACGCAGTATTTT
TRBV2	NA	TRBJ2-7	NA	CASSAGYEQYF	TGTGCCAGCAGTGCCGGCTACGAGCAGTACTTC
TRBV6-6	NA	TRBJ2-5	TRBD1	CASSLTGGSGETQYF	TGTGCCAGCAGCTTAACAGGGGGCTCAGGAGAGACCCAGTACTTC
TRBV7-9	NA	TRBJ1-1	NA	CASSLSGGVNTEAFF	TGTGCCAGCAGCTTAAGTGGTGGGGTGAACACTGAAGCTTTCTTT
TRBV5-6	NA	TRBJ2-1	NA	CASTYFTGTSVYNEQFF	TGTGCCAGCACCTACTTCACCGGGACATCCGTCTACAATGAGCAGTTCTTC
TRBV6-1	NA	TRBJ1-1	NA	CASTAGTEAFF	TGTGCCAGCACGGCCGGGACTGAAGCTTTCTTT
TRBV19	NA	TRBJ1-1	TRBD1	CASRPGQTTEAFF	TGTGCCAGTAGGCCGGGACAGACCACTGAAGCTTTCTTT
TRBV5-4	NA	TRBJ2-7	TRBD1	CASSLTGGNYEQYF	TGTGCCAGCAGCTTGACAGGGGGAAACTACGAGCAGTACTTC
TRBV18	NA	TRBJ2-5	NA	CASSRSPGTQETQYF	TGTGCCAGCTCACGGTCCCCTGGGACCCAAGAGACCCAGTACTTC
TRBV30	NA	TRBJ1-2	TRBD1	CAWTGGGYGYTF	TGTGCCTGGACAGGGGGCGGGTATGGCTACACCTTC
TRBV19	NA	TRBJ2-3	NA	CASNLRRGLPTDTQYF	TGTGCCAGTAATTTAAGGCGGGGGCTCCCGACAGATACGCAGTATTTT
TRBV10-3	NA	TRBJ1-6	NA	CAISESTRGSSSPLHF	TGTGCCATCAGTGAGTCGACTCGGGGAAGTAGTTCACCCCTCCACTTT
TRBV5-1	NA	TRBJ2-5	TRBD1	CATGQGIRAVPWEETQYF	TGCGCCACTGGACAGGGTATTCGGGCAGTCCCTTGGGAAGAGACCCAGTACTTC
TRBV9	few	TRBJ1-1	TRBD1	CASSLTGRTEAFF	TGTGCCAGCAGCTTGACAGGGAGGACTGAAGCTTTCTTT
TRBV5-1	once	TRBJ2-3	TRBD2	CASSLGLAGPDTQYF	TGCGCCAGCAGCTTGGGACTAGCGGGCCCAGATACGCAGTATTTT
TRBV19	once	TRBJ1-3	NA	CASREGHTFSGNTIYF	TGTGCCAGTAGGGAGGGGCATACTTTCTCTGGAAACACCATATATTTT
TRBV11-2	NA	TRBJ2-3	TRBD1	CASEDRGSSTDTQYF	TGTGCCAGCGAGGACAGGGGCTCTAGCACAGATACGCAGTATTTT
TRBV12-5	once	TRBJ2-1	NA	CASGSTHTTRNSYNEQFF	TGTGCTAGTGGTTCCACCCATACGACTAGAAACTCCTACAATGAGCAGTTCTTC
TRBV6-1	NA	TRBJ2-3	TRBD1	CASSGTGGMRTDTQYF	TGTGCCAGCAGTGGGACAGGGGGCATGCGGACAGATACGCAGTATTTT
TRBV5-4	NA	TRBJ2-5	NA	CASSPVIGTQQETQYF	TGTGCCAGCAGTCCTGTCATAGGGACGCAACAAGAGACCCAGTACTTC
TRBV29-1	NA	TRBJ2-5	NA	CSVAPQETQYF	TGCAGCGTAGCACCTCAAGAGACCCAGTACTTC
TRBV4-1	NA	TRBJ2-3	TRBD2	CASSQELAGAGDTQYF	TGCGCCAGCAGCCAAGAACTAGCGGGGGCCGGAGATACGCAGTATTTT
TRBV7-7	NA	TRBJ2-7	NA	CASSLAAGNGYEQYF	TGTGCCAGCAGCTTAGCGGCAGGGAACGGGTACGAGCAGTACTTC
TRBV6-1	NA	TRBJ2-2	NA	CASSEVRPGELFF	TGTGCCAGCAGCGAGGTTAGGCCCGGGGAGCTGTTTTTT
TRBV27	NA	TRBJ1-4	TRBD1	CASSPNRGLGEKLFF	TGTGCCAGCAGTCCAAACAGGGGGCTGGGTGAAAAACTGTTTTTT
TRBV18	NA	TRBJ1-4	NA	CASSLWSYEKLFF	TGTGCCAGCTCACTATGGTCGTATGAAAAACTGTTTTTT
TRBV29-1	NA	TRBJ2-1	TRBD2	CSGRLAGGYNEQFF	TGCAGCGGAAGACTAGCGGGGGGCTACAATGAGCAGTTCTTC
TRBV18	NA	TRBJ1-2	NA	CASSEGHPTNYGYTF	TGTGCCAGCTCAGAGGGACACCCAACTAACTATGGCTACACCTTC
TRBV5-6	NA	TRBJ2-7	TRBD1	CASSLLGQGPSYEQYF	TGTGCCAGCAGCTTACTGGGACAGGGCCCATCCTACGAGCAGTACTTC
TRBV7-7	few	TRBJ2-7	NA	CASSLVRPGAYEQYF	TGTGCCAGCAGCTTAGTTCGCCCCGGCGCCTACGAGCAGTACTTC
TRBV4-1	NA	TRBJ2-5	TRBD1	CASRRQGAQETQYF	TGCGCCAGCCGGAGACAGGGGGCCCAAGAGACCCAGTACTTC
TRBV5-6	NA	TRBJ2-5	NA	CASSLWRARGETQYF	TGTGCCAGCAGCTTGTGGAGGGCTCGAGGAGAGACCCAGTACTTC
TRBV5-1	NA	TRBJ1-1	NA	CASSPGGQGGTEAFF	TGCGCCAGCAGCCCCGGAGGCCAGGGAGGAACTGAAGCTTTCTTT
TRBV12-5	once	TRBJ1-5	NA	CASGNPGPQHF	TGTGCTAGTGGTAACCCGGGCCCACAGCATTTT
TRBV11-3	NA	TRBJ2-5	TRBD2	CASSSYIAGGKETQYF	TGTGCCAGCAGCTCGTACATAGCGGGGGGGAAAGAGACCCAGTACTTC